This TCR beta chain was recovered during a study of blood T cell repertoires in COVID-19. Across the study: Samples representing acute and convalescent COVID-19 were sourced from the United States, Italy and Spain. PBMCs, B-cell-depleted T cells, or T cells were the source of the cDNA or gDNA that made up the material.

This CDR3 spans 14 amino acids. Germline V gene sequence: CDR1 MNHEY, CDR2 SVGAGI. Trimming at V came to 4 bases and at J to 2 bases, leaving 5 bases not matched to a gene. Remarks on this clone: The sample carries other DNA sequences with the same CDR3.

Source study methods: Estimation of nucleated cell counts was performed using reference gene primer amplification. The data were produced by immunoSEQ multiplex PCR, yet TCRdb's version contains in-frame clones alone and is incomplete. For V, J and clone size, that table is used; D and trimming come from the DNA. The data hold 230,000 or so clones, with roughly 81% observed a single time. The TCR comes from a woman at least 80 years old with COVID-19, enrolled during active disease. Material: peripheral blood. The gene calls are TRBV6-5 and TRBJ2-7; 7 bases match TRBD1. The DNA of the CDR3 is TGTGCCAGCAGTTCAAGACAGGGACCCTACGAGCAGTACTTC. It is translated as CASSSRQGPYEQYF.